The clone carrying this T cell receptor (beta chain) was found a few times. Its cognate antigen is unknown. This sample includes further DNA sequences coding for the same CDR3. As every portion of the isolated RNA was reverse transcribed, the sequencing read expressed TCRB transcripts. Assay used: immunoSEQ multiplex PCR; TCRdb lists only in-frame clones, some missing. There are about 300,000 clones in the sample; about 14% occur only once, and roughly 0.015% lies in the top ten. The CDR3 sequence is 13 residues long. CDR1 and CDR2 from the germline V gene are MDHEN and SYDVKM. Trimming removed 2 bases at V and 0 bases at J, with 5 bases between. This entry is derived from a study of beta chain features in type 1 diabetes. Study-level background: The samples had around 98 million sorted cells examined in all.

Study-level results: Across all four CD4+ subsets, people with type 1 diabetes showed modestly shorter TCRB CDR3s. PCR might favor shorter templates, equally in patients and controls. Here, the possible influence of HLA type (on TCRB rearrangement) remained unresolved. TCRB repertoires of naive, central memory and Treg cells appeared more similar among patients than among healthy donors.

V and J are TRBV28 and TRBJ2-7, with D unresolved. The TCR was taken from a young woman with type 1 diabetes. The sequenced sample consisted of naive CD4+ T cells from blood. CDR3 loop: CASSLGGSYEQYF. The CDR3 DNA sequence: TGTGCCAGCAGTTTAGGCGGCTCCTACGAGCAGTACTTC.